The T cell receptor (beta chain) under discussion was sequenced for a study of blood T cell repertoires in COVID-19. Study-wide context: Nucleic acid was either cDNA or gDNA, and it came from T cells, B-cell-depleted T cells, or PBMCs.

Germline lookup yields CDR1 MNHNS and CDR2 SASEGT. The CDR3 loop spans 13 amino acids. V was pared by 5 bases and J by 6 bases, with 13 bases between. Profiling relied on immunoSEQ multiplex PCR, and the TCRdb table lists in-frame clones only, not all of them. The table records about 280,000 clones, about 89% of them present only once. Sequencing was carried out using peripheral blood. V is TRBV6-1 and J is TRBJ1-1; D may be TRBD1 (5 bases). The TCR originated in a man aged 35 to 55 with acute or convalescent COVID-19. CDR3 sequence: CASSSTGGAEAFF. The CDR3 region has the DNA TGTGCCAGCAGTTCCACAGGTGGCGCTGAAGCTTTCTTT.